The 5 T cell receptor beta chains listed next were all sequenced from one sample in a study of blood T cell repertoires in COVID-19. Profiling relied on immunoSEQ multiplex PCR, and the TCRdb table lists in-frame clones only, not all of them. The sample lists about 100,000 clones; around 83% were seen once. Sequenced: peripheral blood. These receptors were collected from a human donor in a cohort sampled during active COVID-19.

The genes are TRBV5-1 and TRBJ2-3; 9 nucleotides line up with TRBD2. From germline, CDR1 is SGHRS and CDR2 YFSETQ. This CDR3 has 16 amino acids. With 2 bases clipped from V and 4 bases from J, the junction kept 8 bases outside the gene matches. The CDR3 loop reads CASSFAGTSQPDTQYF. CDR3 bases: TGCGCCAGCAGCTTCGCCGGGACTAGCCAGCCAGATACGCAGTATTTT.

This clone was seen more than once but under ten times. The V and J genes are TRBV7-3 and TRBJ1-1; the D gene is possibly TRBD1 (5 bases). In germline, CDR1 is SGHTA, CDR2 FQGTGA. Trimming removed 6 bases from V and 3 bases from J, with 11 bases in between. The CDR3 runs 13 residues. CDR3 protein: CASSVQVYTEAFF. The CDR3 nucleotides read TGTGCCAGCAGTGTACAGGTCTACACTGAAGCTTTCTTT.

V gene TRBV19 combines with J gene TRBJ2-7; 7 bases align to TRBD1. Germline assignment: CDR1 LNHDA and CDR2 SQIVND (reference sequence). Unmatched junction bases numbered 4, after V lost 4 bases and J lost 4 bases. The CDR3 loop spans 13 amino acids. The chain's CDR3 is CASSRDRVYEQYF. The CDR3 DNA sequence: TGTGCCAGTAGTAGAGACAGGGTTTACGAGCAGTACTTC.

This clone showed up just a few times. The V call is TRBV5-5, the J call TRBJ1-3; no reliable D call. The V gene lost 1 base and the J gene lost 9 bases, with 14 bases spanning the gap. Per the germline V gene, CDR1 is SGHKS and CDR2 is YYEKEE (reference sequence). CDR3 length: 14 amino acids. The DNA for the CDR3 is TGTGCCAGCAGCTTGTTGGCAGGCGGAGGCACCATATATTTT. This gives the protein CASSLLAGGGTIYF.

The chain's CDR3 is CASSRQSSGNTIYF. CDR3 coding DNA: TGTGCCAGCAGCCGACAGAGCTCTGGAAACACCATATATTTT. This chain joins TRBV11-2 and TRBJ1-3; the D gene is possibly TRBD1 (5 bases). The CDR3 loop spans 14 amino acids. V was pared by 5 bases and J by 0 bases, with 8 bases between. Looked up from germline, CDR1 is SGHAT and CDR2 is FQNNGV.